This T cell receptor (beta chain) was identified during a study of T-cell memory formation after mild COVID-19. Study-level information: Clusters were largely donor specific. Findings of the study overall: For contracting clones, CD4+ ones sat mainly in CM and EM, CD8+ in EMRA.

This clonotype was counted a few times. Its antigen remains unidentified. CDR3 length equals 14 residues. Trimming pared 4 bases from V and 0 bases from J, leaving 10 bases between. CDR1 is LGHNA, CDR2 YSLEER, per germline. TCRdb re-called the 5' RACE reads with MiXCR, one entry per CDR3 protein. This table holds approximately 410,000 distinct CDR3 sequences, about 22% found once. The sample comprised PBMCs or a T cell subset sorted from them (not recorded which). This TCR came from an adult woman who had mild COVID-19 (a few samples of this study predate the infection). Cell type and time point are not known. V usage is TRBV4-3 and J usage is TRBJ2-7, with D possibly being TRBD1 (6 bases). In nucleotides, the CDR3 is TGCGCCAGCAGCCGATGGGACAACTCCTACGAGCAGTACTTC. Translation gives CASSRWDNSYEQYF.